The 26 T cell receptor beta chains given below trace back to one sample, sequenced in a study of tumor-infiltrating lymphocytes in oesophageal squamous cell carcinoma. TCRdb reprocessed the PCR reads with MiXCR, giving one entry per CDR3 protein. Of approximately 15,000 distinct CDR3 sequences listed, roughly 55% are singletons. The sequenced material came from esophageal tumor tissue. These receptors were collected from a male donor with esophageal squamous cell carcinoma.

The chain links TRBV5-6 to TRBJ1-1; D gene ambiguous. From germline, CDR1 is SGHDT and CDR2 YYEEEE. V gave up 0 bases and J gave up 3 bases, with 6 bases separating them. This CDR3 has 13 amino acids. CDR3 amino acids: CASSLDSHTEAFF. The CDR3 DNA is TGTGCCAGCAGCTTGGACAGCCACACTGAAGCTTTCTTT.

This clonotype is a singleton in its sample. The chain joins TRBV24-1 to TRBJ2-3; perhaps TRBD1 as D (6 bases). Trimming removed 10 bases from V and 14 bases from J, with 30 bases in between. In germline, CDR1 is KGHDR, CDR2 SFDVKD. The CDR3 has 15 amino acids. In DNA form, the CDR3 reads TGTGCCACTAGGGGTTGGCAGGGGACGAACGGGGAGCTGTATTTT. Residues: CATRGWQGTNGELYF.

The gene calls are TRBV7-9 and TRBJ1-1; D uncertain. The length of the CDR3 is 13 residues. CDR1 and CDR2 from the germline V gene are SEHNR and FQNEAQ (reference sequence). V lost 3 bases and J lost 1, with 6 bases in between. CDR3 sequence reads: CASSFQENTEAFF. The CDR3 bases are TGTGCCAGCAGCTTTCAAGAGAACACTGAAGCTTTCTTT.

To note about this clonotype: The CDR3 end shows no conserved phenylalanine or tryptophan, and so a read error is likely. The DNA is left out, because the CDR3 cannot be placed on it with certainty; the CDR3 is given as TCRdb lists it. The J gene is TRBJ2-3, the V gene TRBV7-2; the tabulated D call, TRBD2, remains unverified against the DNA. The germline V gene encodes CDR1 SGHTA and CDR2 FQGNSA. The CDR3 is 17 amino acids in total, end residues counted. The CDR3 loop reads CASSGQAGGADTQYFGP.

V and J are TRBV5-8 and TRBJ1-5; 7 bases are shared with TRBD1. Germline lookup yields CDR1 SGHTS and CDR2 YDEGEE. The CDR3 is 16 residues long. V dropped 0 bases and J dropped 3; count of bases not matched to a gene: 6. The CDR3 loop is CASSLGQGENNQPQHF. As DNA, the CDR3 is TGTGCCAGCAGCTTGGGTCAGGGGGAAAACAATCAGCCCCAGCATTTT.

In nucleotides, the CDR3 is TGTGCCAGCAGTTTGGCAGGGGTAGAGACCCAGTACTTC. As protein: CASSLAGVETQYF. This chain connects TRBV6-1 to TRBJ2-5; a weak D match, TRBD1 (6 bases). This CDR3 is 13 amino acids long. Germline V lookup: CDR1 MNHNS, CDR2 SASEGT. Trimming cost V 5 bases and J 4 bases, with 11 bases left between them.

The CDR3, as DNA: TGTGCCAGCAGCCCCAAGGGCGGGAGGTTCTCCGAGCAGTACTTC. This sequence encodes CASSPKGGRFSEQYF. The chain joins TRBV7-2 to TRBJ2-7, with 8 bases aligning to TRBD2. This CDR3 region has 15 residues. In germline, CDR1 is SGHTA, CDR2 FQGNSA. Trimming removed 5 bases from V and 6 bases from J; junction bases left unmatched: 12.

This clonotype has a count of ten or more. The chain links TRBV27 to TRBJ2-5; a weak D match, TRBD2 (6 bases). Germline V gene lookup returns CDR1 MNHEY and CDR2 SMNVEV (reference sequence). The CDR3 extends over 14 amino acids. V was shortened by 3 bases and J by 4 bases, with 12 bases between the two germline ends. The CDR3 nucleotides read TGTGCCAGCAGTTTTGGGCAGGGAGGAGAGACCCAGTACTTC. This codes for CASSFGQGGETQYF.

Details on this clonotype: This is likely a read error, given that the CDR3 carries no conserved phenylalanine or tryptophan at its end. Because the CDR3's place on the DNA is in doubt, the DNA is left out and the CDR3 is given as listed by TCRdb. This chain links TRBV7-2 with TRBJ2-1; the listed D gene, TRBD1, was not tested against the DNA. Looked up from germline, CDR1 is SGHTA and CDR2 is FQGNSA. Termini included, the CDR3 measures 19 amino acids. The CDR3 is CASSPPDRDEEAYEQYFGS.

This clonotype was seen a few times. The rearrangement joins TRBV12-3 or TRBV12-4 to TRBJ2-3; 14 positions match TRBD2. J was trimmed by 2 bases and V by 6 bases; bases with no gene match: 4. There are 16 residues in the CDR3. CDR3 nucleotides: TGTGCCAGCAGGGGGACTAGCGGGAGCGTCACAGATACGCAGTATTTT. Translation: CASRGTSGSVTDTQYF.

The chain employs TRBV27 and TRBJ2-7, with TRBD2 identical over 8 bases. The DNA end favors TRBJ2-1, so the J call may be wrong. Germline V gives CDR1 MNHEY, CDR2 SMNVEV (reference sequence). The CDR3 consists of 13 residues. CDR3 loop: CASAGGANNEQFF. The CDR3, as DNA: TGTGCCAGCGCGGGGGGAGCAAACAATGAGCAGTTCTTC.

J is TRBJ1-1 and V is TRBV12-3 or TRBV12-4; a possible D gene is TRBD1 (6 bases). The CDR3 is made up of 16 amino acids. V was pared by 5 bases and J by 0 bases, with 16 bases between. In DNA form, the CDR3 reads TGTGCCAGCAGTAGGGGGTTAACGGGGGTGAACACTGAAGCTTTCTTT. The encoded protein is CASSRGLTGVNTEAFF.

This clonotype was counted only a few times. V is TRBV7-2 and J is TRBJ2-7; unclear D gene. Germline CDR1 is SGHTA and CDR2 is FQGNSA. Deletions cut 5 bases from V and 4 bases from J, with 9 bases between. This CDR3 region has 12 residues. CDR3 in amino acids: CASSLLVYEQYF. CDR3 nucleotide sequence: TGTGCCAGCAGCCTTCTCGTTTACGAGCAGTACTTC.

This chain connects TRBV24-1 to TRBJ2-5; no firm D call. The tail of the sequence fits TRBJ2-3 better, so the J call may be wrong. CDR1 and CDR2 from the germline V gene are KGHDR and SFDVKD. The CDR3 loop spans 11 amino acids. The CDR3 reads CATSGGFSQYF. DNA of the CDR3: TGTGCCACCAGTGGGGGATTTTCGCAGTATTTT.

There are a few counts of this clonotype. The chain combines TRBV27 with TRBJ2-3; possible D gene TRBD2, 6 bases. V was shortened by 5 bases and J by 0 bases, with 15 bases between the two germline ends. Per germline, CDR1 MNHEY and CDR2 SMNVEV (reference sequence). The CDR3 loop spans 16 amino acids. The DNA for the CDR3 is TGTGCCAGCAGTCTCACGCCCGGGACTAGCACAGATACGCAGTATTTT. Protein: CASSLTPGTSTDTQYF.

The gene calls are TRBV7-9 and TRBJ2-3; weak D call: TRBD2 (6 bases). Germline values: CDR1 SEHNR, CDR2 FQNEAQ (reference sequence). The V end lost 0 bases, the J end lost 4 bases, and 8 bases lay between the germline ends. This CDR3 comprises 14 residues. CDR3 sequence reads: CASSLAGGADTQYF. CDR3 nucleotides: TGTGCCAGCAGCTTAGCGGGCGGGGCAGATACGCAGTATTTT.

This chain connects TRBV7-3 to TRBJ2-5; 12 nucleotides agree with TRBD2. The V segment lost 0 bases and the J segment 11 bases; nucleotides outside the gene matches: 13. This CDR3 is 17 amino acids long. Looked up from germline, CDR1 is SGHTA and CDR2 is FQGTGA. The CDR3 bases are TGTGCCAGCAGCTTAACGGGGCGGACTAGCGGGATCGATGAGCAGTACTTC. It specifies CASSLTGRTSGIDEQYF.

V gene TRBV7-9 combines with J gene TRBJ2-3, with 9 bases matching TRBD2. The end of the DNA aligns better with TRBJ2-7, so the J call may be wrong. This CDR3 contains 17 residues. Germline V gene sequence: CDR1 SEHNR, CDR2 FQNEAQ (reference sequence). For the CDR3, the DNA is TGTGCCAGCAGCCCAGCAGCTAGCGGGATACCCACCTACGAGCAGTACTTC. Translating gives CASSPAASGIPTYEQYF.

The J gene is TRBJ2-5, the V gene TRBV6-2 or TRBV6-3; possible D gene TRBD2, 5 bases. V lost 7 bases to trimming and J lost 2 bases, with 11 bases between them. Germline CDR1 reads MNHEY; CDR2 reads SVGEGT. The CDR3 has 13 residues. Written as DNA, the CDR3 is TGTGCCAGCACCGGCCGGGATCAAGAGACCCAGTACTTC. It specifies CASTGRDQETQYF.

This clonotype is termed medium-sized. This chain links TRBV7-9 with TRBJ2-4; D perhaps matches TRBD2 (6 bases). This CDR3 comprises 15 residues. Germline V gives CDR1 SEHNR, CDR2 FQNEAQ (reference sequence). Trimming stripped 6 bases from V and 0 bases from J, with 12 bases between. The CDR3: CASSPDGRAKNIQYF. The CDR3 nucleotides read TGTGCCAGCAGTCCCGACGGGAGAGCCAAAAACATTCAGTACTTC.

The J gene is TRBJ2-1, the V gene TRBV7-6; 11 bases agree with TRBD1. The closer fit of TRBJ2-5 to the DNA end suggests the J call may be wrong. This CDR3 region has 16 residues. Germline V gene lookup returns CDR1 SGHVS and CDR2 FNYEAQ. The CDR3 DNA sequence: TGTGCCAGCAGCCCCGGGACAGGGGGACTGAGGGAGACCCAGTACTTC. It encodes CASSPGTGGLRETQYF.

This clonotype was seen at least ten times. The chain couples TRBV19 to TRBJ2-7; 8 positions agree with TRBD2. The CDR3 spans 15 residues. Germline trimming cut 4 bases from V and 4 bases from J; bases unmatched to any gene: 9. Germline V lookup: CDR1 LNHDA, CDR2 SQIVND (reference sequence). DNA for the CDR3: TGTGCCAGTAGTACCGAAGCGGGAGTTGGTTACGAGCAGTACTTC. Translating gives CASSTEAGVGYEQYF.

The chain links TRBV7-8 to TRBJ2-6; TRBD2 matches at 7 bases. The J call may be mistaken, given a closer DNA end match to TRBJ2-5. This CDR3 is built from 15 residues. The germline V gene has CDR1 SGHVS and CDR2 FQNEAQ. CDR3 in DNA: TGTGCCAGCAGCTTATTAAGGACGGGAGGAGAGACCCAGTACTTC. This codes for CASSLLRTGGETQYF.

This chain connects TRBV12-3 or TRBV12-4 to TRBJ2-2; TRBD2 aligns across 7 bases. The CDR3 extends over 14 amino acids. With V trimmed by 3 bases and J by 8 bases, 6 bases remained unmatched. The CDR3 region has the DNA TGTGCCAGCAGTTTTGGCGCCGGGGGGGGGGAGCTGTTTTTT. It encodes CASSFGAGGGELFF.

In this sample, this clonotype turned up a few times. This chain links TRBV7-2 with TRBJ2-3; TRBD2 matches at 10 bases. V was pared by 0 bases and J by 4 bases, with 19 bases of the junction left unmatched. Germline CDR1 is SGHTA and CDR2 is FQGNSA. The CDR3 sequence is 21 residues long. The CDR3 is CASSLAHRATASGSRADTQYF. In DNA, the CDR3 is TGTGCCAGCAGCTTAGCGCACCGGGCTACGGCTAGCGGGAGTAGGGCAGATACGCAGTATTTT. Together with reference TRBV7-2 and TRBJ2-3, the CDR3 gives the full variable domain: GAGVSQSPSNKVTEKGKDVELRCDPISGHTALYWYRQSLGQGLEFLIYFQGNSAPDKSGLPSDRFSAERTGGSVSTLTIQRTQQEDSAVYLCASSLAHRATASGSRADTQYFGPGTRLTVL.

With regard to this clonotype: No conserved phenylalanine or tryptophan ends this CDR3, so it is likely a read error. It is unclear where the CDR3 begins or ends on the DNA, so no DNA is shown, and the CDR3 is as TCRdb lists it. The rearrangement uses TRBV4-2 and TRBJ2-1; whether TRBD1, the table's D call, matches the DNA was not checked. The CDR3 has 11 residues if both end residues are counted. Germline V lookup: CDR1 LGHNA, CDR2 YNFKEQ. CDR3 residues: CASSTGSPGGL.